This is a list of T cell receptor beta chains from one sample in a study of Ad26.COV2.S vaccination and SARS-CoV-2 variants. Generated by immunoSEQ multiplex PCR, the TCRdb table keeps only in-frame clones and is missing some. This sample has 430,000 or so clones, with around nine tenths found just once. Sequences were derived from peripheral blood, sampled in a trial of Ad26.COV2.S vaccine versus placebo. The receptors here all came from a person aged 18-60 years who received the Ad26.COV2.S COVID-19 vaccine or a placebo. Both conserved end residues are part of each CDR3. The order of the fields is CDR3 protein, CDR3 DNA, V gene, J gene, clone size, D gene. D genes are given only for firm matches. Clone size appears in some rows only: once, few, many, or a class for an expanded clone.

CDR3: CASSQELAGLSLEQFF
DNA: TGCGCCAGCAGCCAAGAGCTAGCGGGACTCAGTCTTGAGCAGTTCTTC
V: TRBV4-1
J: TRBJ2-1
size: -
D: TRBD2

CDR3: CSVEEHPGEKLFF
DNA: TGCAGCGTTGAAGAACATCCGGGGGAAAAACTGTTTTTT
V: TRBV29-1
J: TRBJ1-4
size: -
D: -

CDR3: CASSLALAGSIDTQYF
DNA: TGCGCCAGCAGCTTGGCACTAGCGGGATCAATAGATACGCAGTATTTT
V: TRBV5-1
J: TRBJ2-3
size: -
D: TRBD2

CDR3: CASSWAERSQSYEQYF
DNA: TGTGCCAGCAGTTGGGCCGAAAGAAGCCAATCCTACGAGCAGTACTTC
V: TRBV6-2/TRBV6-3
J: TRBJ2-7
size: -
D: -

CDR3: CASGLEVSGNTIYF
DNA: TGTGCTAGTGGTTTGGAGGTTTCTGGAAACACCATATATTTT
V: TRBV12-5
J: TRBJ1-3
size: few
D: -

CDR3: CASSQSSGNEQFF
DNA: TGTGCCAGCAGCCAAAGTTCGGGCAATGAGCAGTTCTTC
V: TRBV3-1/TRBV3-2
J: TRBJ2-1
size: -
D: -

CDR3: CASSYGTNQPQHF
DNA: TGTGCCAGCAGTTATGGGACCAATCAGCCCCAGCATTTT
V: TRBV6-6
J: TRBJ1-5
size: -
D: -

CDR3: CAWSAGRVGNTIYF
DNA: TGTGCCTGGAGTGCCGGGAGGGTTGGAAACACCATATATTTT
V: TRBV30
J: TRBJ1-3
size: -
D: -

CDR3: CASSVDGTGKKTQYF
DNA: TGTGCCAGCAGCGTAGACGGGACAGGGAAAAAGACCCAGTACTTC
V: TRBV9
J: TRBJ2-5
size: -
D: TRBD1

CDR3: CASSAVLGLADNEQFF
DNA: TGTGCCAGCAGTGCGGTGTTGGGACTAGCGGACAATGAGCAGTTCTTC
V: TRBV27
J: TRBJ2-1
size: once
D: TRBD2

CDR3: CASEYFQGTGELFF
DNA: TGTGCCAGCGAATACTTCCAGGGGACCGGGGAGCTGTTTTTT
V: TRBV6-5
J: TRBJ2-2
size: -
D: -

CDR3: CASSLGPPPYNEQFF
DNA: TGCGCCAGCAGCCTCGGACCCCCACCTTACAATGAGCAGTTCTTC
V: TRBV5-1
J: TRBJ2-1
size: -
D: -

CDR3: CATSDLNYNEQFF
DNA: TGTGCCACCAGTGATTTAAACTACAATGAGCAGTTCTTC
V: TRBV24-1
J: TRBJ2-1
size: -
D: -

CDR3: CASSLRRLAGGNTGELFF
DNA: TGTGCCAGCAGCTTACGGCGCCTAGCGGGAGGAAACACCGGGGAGCTGTTTTTT
V: TRBV7-9
J: TRBJ2-2
size: -
D: TRBD2

CDR3: CASSFITDTQYF
DNA: TGTGCCAGCAGTTTTATCACAGATACGCAGTATTTT
V: TRBV12-3/TRBV12-4
J: TRBJ2-3
size: -
D: -

CDR3: CSVDTSGNWGFYNEQFF
DNA: TGCAGCGTTGACACTAGCGGGAATTGGGGGTTTTACAATGAGCAGTTCTTC
V: TRBV29-1
J: TRBJ2-1
size: -
D: TRBD2

CDR3: CASSLAGGNQPQHF
DNA: TGCGCCAGCAGCTTGGCAGGCGGCAATCAGCCCCAGCATTTT
V: TRBV5-1
J: TRBJ1-5
size: -
D: -

CDR3: CAISERDTGNTIYF
DNA: TGTGCCATCAGTGAGAGGGACACTGGAAACACCATATATTTT
V: TRBV10-3
J: TRBJ1-3
size: -
D: -

CDR3: CASSIAPPASPLHF
DNA: TGTGCCAGTAGTATAGCCCCGCCGGCTTCACCCCTCCACTTT
V: TRBV19
J: TRBJ1-6
size: few
D: -

CDR3: CASSHPFGRASDTQYF
DNA: TGTGCCAGCAGCCATCCCTTTGGGAGGGCCTCAGATACGCAGTATTTT
V: TRBV7-2
J: TRBJ2-3
size: once
D: TRBD2

CDR3: CASRARLVQETQYF
DNA: TGTGCCAGCAGGGCCAGACTAGTCCAAGAGACCCAGTACTTC
V: TRBV2
J: TRBJ2-5
size: -
D: -

CDR3: CASTPAGGNQPQHF
DNA: TGTGCCAGCACCCCGGCGGGGGGCAATCAGCCCCAGCATTTT
V: TRBV7-2
J: TRBJ1-5
size: -
D: -

CDR3: CASSPRASDTGELFF
DNA: TGCGCCAGCAGCCCGAGAGCATCGGACACCGGGGAGCTGTTTTTT
V: TRBV5-1
J: TRBJ2-2
size: once
D: -

CDR3: CATSEGQGRSNEQFF
DNA: TGTGCCACCAGTGAAGGACAGGGACGGAGCAATGAGCAGTTCTTC
V: TRBV24-1
J: TRBJ2-1
size: -
D: TRBD1

CDR3: CAWSTSGKNEQYF
DNA: TGTGCCTGGAGTACTAGCGGGAAGAACGAGCAGTACTTC
V: TRBV30
J: TRBJ2-7
size: -
D: TRBD2

CDR3: CASSGSPRTGELFF
DNA: TGTGCCAGTAGCGGGAGCCCCCGTACCGGGGAGCTGTTTTTT
V: TRBV7-6
J: TRBJ2-2
size: -
D: TRBD2

CDR3: CASSLRTGVSPLHF
DNA: TGTGCCAGCAGTTTGAGGACAGGGGTTTCACCCCTCCACTTT
V: TRBV27
J: TRBJ1-6
size: few
D: TRBD1

CDR3: CASSLGGLAGRYNEQFF
DNA: TGTGCCAGCAGCTTAGGGGGACTAGCGGGGCGATACAATGAGCAGTTCTTC
V: TRBV7-9
J: TRBJ2-1
size: once
D: TRBD2

CDR3: CAWSVTRISRNTIYF
DNA: TGTGCCTGGAGTGTCACCCGGATATCGCGCAACACCATATATTTT
V: TRBV30
J: TRBJ1-3
size: -
D: -

CDR3: CASSFGRIEQYF
DNA: TGTGCCAGCAGTTTTGGACGGATCGAGCAGTACTTC
V: TRBV12-3/TRBV12-4
J: TRBJ2-7
size: -
D: -

CDR3: CASRRPPSYTQYF
DNA: TGTGCCAGCAGAAGACCCCCGTCGTATACGCAGTATTTT
V: TRBV12-3/TRBV12-4
J: TRBJ2-3
size: -
D: -

CDR3: CASSPSGRNADTQYF
DNA: TGTGCCAGCAGTCCTAGCGGGAGGAACGCAGATACGCAGTATTTT
V: TRBV2
J: TRBJ2-3
size: -
D: TRBD2

CDR3: CAWKPAGHFNQPQHF
DNA: TGTGCCTGGAAACCCGCGGGACACTTCAATCAGCCCCAGCATTTT
V: TRBV30
J: TRBJ1-5
size: -
D: -

CDR3: CASSIDHASGRSEQYF
DNA: TGTGCCAGTAGTATAGATCATGCTAGCGGGAGGAGCGAGCAGTACTTC
V: TRBV19
J: TRBJ2-7
size: -
D: TRBD2

CDR3: CASSLRQVTEAFF
DNA: TGTGCCAGCAGTCTTCGACAGGTCACTGAAGCTTTCTTT
V: TRBV6-2/TRBV6-3
J: TRBJ1-1
size: -
D: -

CDR3: CASSWVATAEAFF
DNA: TGTGCCAGCAGTTGGGTTGCCACGGCAGAAGCTTTCTTT
V: TRBV6-2/TRBV6-3
J: TRBJ1-1
size: -
D: -

CDR3: CASRLTGLYEQYF
DNA: TGTGCCAGCCGTTTGACAGGACTTTACGAGCAGTACTTC
V: TRBV6-2/TRBV6-3
J: TRBJ2-7
size: once
D: -

CDR3: CASSWASGGHEQYF
DNA: TGTGCCAGCAGTTGGGCAAGCGGCGGCCACGAGCAGTACTTC
V: TRBV27
J: TRBJ2-7
size: -
D: -

CDR3: CASSVAQSSSYNSPLHF
DNA: TGTGCCAGCAGTGTTGCCCAATCGAGCTCCTATAATTCACCCCTCCACTTT
V: TRBV6-1
J: TRBJ1-6
size: once
D: -

CDR3: CASSSGRTATSPLHF
DNA: TGTGCCAGCAGCTCAGGACGGACAGCAACTTCACCCCTCCACTTT
V: TRBV7-2
J: TRBJ1-6
size: -
D: -

CDR3: CAWTGRLREETQYF
DNA: TGTGCCTGGACAGGGAGACTTAGAGAAGAGACCCAGTACTTC
V: TRBV30
J: TRBJ2-5
size: -
D: -

CDR3: CASSSPLKGAWANVLTF
DNA: TGTGCCAGCAGCTCCCCTCTGAAGGGGGCCTGGGCCAACGTCCTGACTTTC
V: TRBV5-8
J: TRBJ2-6
size: -
D: TRBD1

CDR3: CASSLLGLAHYEQYF
DNA: TGTGCCAGCAGTCTTTTGGGACTAGCGCACTACGAGCAGTACTTC
V: TRBV27
J: TRBJ2-7
size: few
D: TRBD2

CDR3: CAWSGGDNWTQHF
DNA: TGTGCCTGGAGTGGAGGGGACAACTGGACCCAGCATTTT
V: TRBV30
J: TRBJ1-5
size: -
D: -

CDR3: CSVTNSQGWEQYF
DNA: TGCAGCGTTACAAACTCGCAGGGCTGGGAGCAGTACTTC
V: TRBV29-1
J: TRBJ2-7
size: -
D: -

CDR3: CASSTAHNEQFF
DNA: TGTGCCAGCAGTACTGCGCACAATGAGCAGTTCTTC
V: TRBV6-5
J: TRBJ2-1
size: -
D: -

CDR3: CAIGAGGTNEKLFF
DNA: TGTGCCATCGGGGCAGGGGGAACTAATGAAAAACTGTTTTTT
V: TRBV25-1
J: TRBJ1-4
size: -
D: TRBD1

CDR3: CASSLLAAQETQYF
DNA: TGTGCCAGCAGTTTACTGGCAGCACAAGAGACCCAGTACTTC
V: TRBV27
J: TRBJ2-5
size: -
D: -

CDR3: CASSYPVNEQYF
DNA: TGTGCCAGCAGTTACCCGGTTAACGAGCAGTACTTC
V: TRBV6-2/TRBV6-3
J: TRBJ2-7
size: -
D: -

CDR3: CASSSQTGNEQFF
DNA: TGTGCCAGTAGTTCTCAGACAGGAAATGAGCAGTTCTTC
V: TRBV19
J: TRBJ2-1
size: -
D: -

CDR3: CASRTGGEYGYTF
DNA: TGCGCCAGCAGAACGGGGGGAGAGTATGGCTACACCTTC
V: TRBV10-2
J: TRBJ1-2
size: once
D: -